This T cell receptor beta chain was sequenced during a study of shared clonotypes between healthy human individuals. Germline V CDR1 and CDR2: SNHLY, FYNNEI. The CDR3 is made up of 16 amino acids. The V and J ends lost 3 bases and 4 bases respectively, with 16 bases between them. Each of the donors was a healthy adult who was HIV-negative and had not had a recent acute infection or vaccination. Using immunoSEQ multiplex PCR, the repertoire was profiled, and TCRdb retains in-frame clones only, with some absent. The data show about 2.4 million clones, 90% to 95% seen once. Specimen: naive CD4+ T cells from PBMCs. Subset denoted: CD45RA+ positively selected. The origin of this receptor is a man aged 18-30 years in good health. Some clones in this sample may be carry-over from other donors' samples. The chain recombines TRBV2 with TRBJ1-3; D gene ambiguous. The CDR3 protein is CASSDLTALRGNTIYF. In DNA, the CDR3 is TGTGCCAGCAGTGATTTGACGGCGCTCAGAGGAAACACCATATATTTT.